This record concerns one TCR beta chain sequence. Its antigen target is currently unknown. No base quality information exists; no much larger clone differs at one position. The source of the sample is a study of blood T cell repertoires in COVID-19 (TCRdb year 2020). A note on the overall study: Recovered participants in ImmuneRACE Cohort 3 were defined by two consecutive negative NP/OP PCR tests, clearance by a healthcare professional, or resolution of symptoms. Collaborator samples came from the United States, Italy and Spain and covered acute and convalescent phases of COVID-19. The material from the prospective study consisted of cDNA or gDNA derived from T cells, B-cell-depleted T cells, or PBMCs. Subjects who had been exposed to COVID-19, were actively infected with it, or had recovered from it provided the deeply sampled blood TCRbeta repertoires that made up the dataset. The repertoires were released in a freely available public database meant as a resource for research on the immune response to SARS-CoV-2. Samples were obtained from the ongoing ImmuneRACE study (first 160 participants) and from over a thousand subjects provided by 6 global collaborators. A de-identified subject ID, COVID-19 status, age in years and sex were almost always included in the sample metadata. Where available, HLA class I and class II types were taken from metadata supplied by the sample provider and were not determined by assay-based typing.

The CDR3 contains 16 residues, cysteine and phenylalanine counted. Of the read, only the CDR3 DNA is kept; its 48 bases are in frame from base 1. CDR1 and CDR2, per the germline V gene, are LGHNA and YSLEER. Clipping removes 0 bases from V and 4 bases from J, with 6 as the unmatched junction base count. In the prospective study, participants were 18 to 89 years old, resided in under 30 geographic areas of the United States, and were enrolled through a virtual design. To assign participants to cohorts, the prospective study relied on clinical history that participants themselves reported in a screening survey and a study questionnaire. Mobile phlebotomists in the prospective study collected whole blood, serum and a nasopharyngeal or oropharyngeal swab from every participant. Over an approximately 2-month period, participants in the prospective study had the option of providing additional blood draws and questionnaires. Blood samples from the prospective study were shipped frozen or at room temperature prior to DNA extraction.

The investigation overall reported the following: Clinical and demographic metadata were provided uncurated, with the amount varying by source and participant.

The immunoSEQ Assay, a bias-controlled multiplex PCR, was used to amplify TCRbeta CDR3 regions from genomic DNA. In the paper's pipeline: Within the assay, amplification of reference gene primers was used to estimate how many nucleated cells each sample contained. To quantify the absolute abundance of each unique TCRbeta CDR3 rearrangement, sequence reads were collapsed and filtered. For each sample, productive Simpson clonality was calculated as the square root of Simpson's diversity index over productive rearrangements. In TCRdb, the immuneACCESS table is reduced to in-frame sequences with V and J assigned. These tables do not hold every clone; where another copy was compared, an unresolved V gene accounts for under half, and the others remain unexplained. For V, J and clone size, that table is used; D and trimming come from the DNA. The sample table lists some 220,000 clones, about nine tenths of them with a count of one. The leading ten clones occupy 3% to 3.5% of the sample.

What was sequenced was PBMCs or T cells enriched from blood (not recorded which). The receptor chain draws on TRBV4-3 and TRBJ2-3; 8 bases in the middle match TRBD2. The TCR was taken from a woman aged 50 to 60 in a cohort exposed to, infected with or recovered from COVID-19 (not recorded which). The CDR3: CASSQDTSGGADTQYF. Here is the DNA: TGCGCCAGCAGCCAAGATACCAGCGGGGGTGCAGATACGCAGTATTTT.